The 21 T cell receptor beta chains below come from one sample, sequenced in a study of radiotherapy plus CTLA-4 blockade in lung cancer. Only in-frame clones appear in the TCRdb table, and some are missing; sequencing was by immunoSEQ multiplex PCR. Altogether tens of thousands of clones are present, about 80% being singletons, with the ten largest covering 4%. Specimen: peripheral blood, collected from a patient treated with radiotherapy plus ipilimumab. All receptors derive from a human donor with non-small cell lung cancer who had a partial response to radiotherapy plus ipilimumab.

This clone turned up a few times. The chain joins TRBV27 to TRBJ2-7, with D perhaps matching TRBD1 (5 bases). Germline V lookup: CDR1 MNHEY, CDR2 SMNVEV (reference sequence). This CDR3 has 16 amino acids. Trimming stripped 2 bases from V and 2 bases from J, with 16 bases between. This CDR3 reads CASSLNLAGWAYEQYF. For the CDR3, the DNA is TGTGCCAGCAGTTTAAATTTGGCAGGGTGGGCCTACGAGCAGTACTTC.

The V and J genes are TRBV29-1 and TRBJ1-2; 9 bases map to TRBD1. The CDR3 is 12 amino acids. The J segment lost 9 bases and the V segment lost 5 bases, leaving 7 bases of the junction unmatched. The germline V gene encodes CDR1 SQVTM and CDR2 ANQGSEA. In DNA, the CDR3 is TGCAGCGTTCTGGGACAGGGCCAGAGCTACACCTTC. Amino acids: CSVLGQGQSYTF.

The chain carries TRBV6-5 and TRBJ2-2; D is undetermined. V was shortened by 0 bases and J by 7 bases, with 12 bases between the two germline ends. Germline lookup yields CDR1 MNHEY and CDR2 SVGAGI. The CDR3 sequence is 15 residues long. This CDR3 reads CASSYSKRSGGELFF. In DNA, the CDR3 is TGTGCCAGCAGTTACTCGAAGAGGAGTGGCGGGGAGCTGTTTTTT.

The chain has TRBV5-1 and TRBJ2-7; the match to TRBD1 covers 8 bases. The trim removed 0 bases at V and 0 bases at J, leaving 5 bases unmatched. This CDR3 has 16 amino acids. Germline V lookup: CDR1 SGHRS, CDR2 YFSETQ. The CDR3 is CASSLANTGGSYEQYF. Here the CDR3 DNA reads TGCGCCAGCAGCTTGGCCAACACAGGGGGCTCCTACGAGCAGTACTTC.

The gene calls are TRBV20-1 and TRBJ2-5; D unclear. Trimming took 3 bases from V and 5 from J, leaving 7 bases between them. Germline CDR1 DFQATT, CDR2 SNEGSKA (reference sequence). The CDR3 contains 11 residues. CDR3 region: CSASAGETQYF. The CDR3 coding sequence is TGCAGTGCTAGTGCTGGCGAGACCCAGTACTTC.

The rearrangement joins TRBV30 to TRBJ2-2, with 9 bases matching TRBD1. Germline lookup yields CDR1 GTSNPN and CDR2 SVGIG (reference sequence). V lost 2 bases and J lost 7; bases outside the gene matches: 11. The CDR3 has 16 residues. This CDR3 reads CAWSNSRTGEVGELFF. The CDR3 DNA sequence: TGTGCCTGGAGTAATTCTCGGACAGGGGAGGTCGGGGAGCTGTTTTTT.

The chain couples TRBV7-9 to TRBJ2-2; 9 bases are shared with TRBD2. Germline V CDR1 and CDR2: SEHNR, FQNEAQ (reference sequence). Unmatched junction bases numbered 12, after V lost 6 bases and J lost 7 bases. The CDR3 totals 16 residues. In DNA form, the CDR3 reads TGTGCCAGCAGGTCTTCCGGGACTAGCTTTGGCGGGGAGCTGTTTTTT. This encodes CASRSSGTSFGGELFF. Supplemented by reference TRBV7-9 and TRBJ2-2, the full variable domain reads DTGVSQNPRHKITKRGQNVTFRCDPISEHNRLYWYRQTLGQGPEFLTYFQNEAQLEKSRLLSDRFSAERPKGSFSTLEIQRTEQGDSAMYLCASRSSGTSFGGELFFGEGSRLTVL.

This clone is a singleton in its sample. The CDR3: CASRPTGTGINTGELFF. The CDR3 nucleotides read TGCGCCAGCAGACCTACGGGGACAGGGATTAACACCGGGGAGCTGTTTTTT. The rearrangement uses TRBV5-1 and TRBJ2-2, with 9 positions matching TRBD1. Trimming took 5 bases from V and 2 from J; bases not matched to a gene: 10. The CDR3 is 17 amino acids. Germline CDR1 and CDR2: SGHRS and YFSETQ. The variable domain in full, with the rest retrieved from reference TRBV5-1 and TRBJ2-2, is KAGVTQTPRYLIKTRGQQVTLSCSPISGHRSVSWYQQTPGQGLQFLFEYFSETQRNKGNFPGRFSGRQFSNSRSEMNVSTLELGDSALYLCASRPTGTGINTGELFFGEGSRLTVL.

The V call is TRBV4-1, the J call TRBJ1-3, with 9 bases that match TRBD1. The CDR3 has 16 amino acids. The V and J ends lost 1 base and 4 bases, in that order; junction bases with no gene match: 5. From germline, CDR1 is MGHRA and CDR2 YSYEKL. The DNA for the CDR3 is TGCGCCAGCAGCCAAGTGGGGACAGGGTCCGGAAACACCATATATTTT. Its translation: CASSQVGTGSGNTIYF.

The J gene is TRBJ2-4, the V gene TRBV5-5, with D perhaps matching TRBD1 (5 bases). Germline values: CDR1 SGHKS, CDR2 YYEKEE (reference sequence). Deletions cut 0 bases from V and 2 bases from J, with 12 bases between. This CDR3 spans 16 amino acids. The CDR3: CASSLGPDSTKNIQYF. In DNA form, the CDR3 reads TGTGCCAGCAGCTTGGGTCCTGACAGTACCAAAAACATTCAGTACTTC.

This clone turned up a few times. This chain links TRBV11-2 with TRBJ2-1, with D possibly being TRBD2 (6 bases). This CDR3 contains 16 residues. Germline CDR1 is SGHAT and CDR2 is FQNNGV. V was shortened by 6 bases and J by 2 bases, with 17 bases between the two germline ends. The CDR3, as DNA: TGTGCCAGCAGGTCCGCCGGGACTGCCACCTACAATGAGCAGTTCTTC. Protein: CASRSAGTATYNEQFF.

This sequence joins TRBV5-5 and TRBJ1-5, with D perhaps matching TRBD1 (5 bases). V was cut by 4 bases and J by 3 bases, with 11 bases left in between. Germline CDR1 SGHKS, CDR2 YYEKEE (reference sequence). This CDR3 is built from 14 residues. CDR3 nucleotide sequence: TGTGCCAGCAGCCAAGACAGTTACAATCAGCCCCAGCATTTT. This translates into CASSQDSYNQPQHF.

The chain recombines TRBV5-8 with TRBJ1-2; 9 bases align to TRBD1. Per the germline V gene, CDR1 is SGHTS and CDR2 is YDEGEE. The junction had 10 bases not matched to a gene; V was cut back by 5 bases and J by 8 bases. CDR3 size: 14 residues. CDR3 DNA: TGTGCCAGCAGTCTAACAGGGGGCGCTGGGGGCTACACCTTC. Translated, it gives CASSLTGGAGGYTF.

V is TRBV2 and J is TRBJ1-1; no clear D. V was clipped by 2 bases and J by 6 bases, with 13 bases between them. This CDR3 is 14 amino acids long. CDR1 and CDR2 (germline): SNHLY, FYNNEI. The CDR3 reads CASSEWGERAEAFF. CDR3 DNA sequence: TGTGCCAGCAGTGAATGGGGTGAGAGGGCTGAAGCTTTCTTT.

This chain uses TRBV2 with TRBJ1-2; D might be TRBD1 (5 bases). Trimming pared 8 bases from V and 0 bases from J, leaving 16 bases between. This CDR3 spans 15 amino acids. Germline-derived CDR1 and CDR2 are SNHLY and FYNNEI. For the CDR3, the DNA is TGTGCCAGCCTTATTAGCGGGGCCACTAACTATGGCTACACCTTC. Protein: CASLISGATNYGYTF.

This CDR3 reads CASSATLSLGNTIYF. DNA for the CDR3: TGTGCCAGCAGTGCCACCCTTAGTTTGGGAAACACCATATATTTT. This chain uses TRBV9 with TRBJ1-3; D ambiguous. Germline assignment: CDR1 SGDLS and CDR2 YYNGEE. The CDR3 consists of 15 residues. V lost 5 bases and J 4 bases, leaving 16 bases between the germline ends. Full variable domain (rest looked up from reference TRBV9 and TRBJ1-3): DSGVTQTPKHLITATGQRVTLRCSPRSGDLSVYWYQQSLDQGLQFLIQYYNGEERAKGNILERFSAQQFPDLHSELNLSSLELGDSALYFCASSATLSLGNTIYFGEGSWLTVV.

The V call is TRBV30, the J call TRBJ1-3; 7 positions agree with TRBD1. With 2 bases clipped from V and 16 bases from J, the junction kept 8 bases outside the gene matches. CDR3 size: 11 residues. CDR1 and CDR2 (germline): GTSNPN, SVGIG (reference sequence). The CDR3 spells CAWSPDRRVYF. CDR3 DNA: TGTGCCTGGAGTCCGGACAGGAGGGTTTATTTT. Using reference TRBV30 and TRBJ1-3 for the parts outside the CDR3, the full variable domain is SQTIHQWPATLVQPVGSPLSLECTVEGTSNPNLYWYRQAAGRGLQLLFYSVGIGQISSEVPQNLSASRPQDRQFILSSKKLLLSDSGFYLCAWSPDRRVYFGEGSWLTVV.

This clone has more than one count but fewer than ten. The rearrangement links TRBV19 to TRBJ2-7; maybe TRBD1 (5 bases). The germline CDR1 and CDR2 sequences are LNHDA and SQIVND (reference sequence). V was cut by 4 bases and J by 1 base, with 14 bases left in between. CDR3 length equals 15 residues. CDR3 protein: CASSRKGDSSYEQYF. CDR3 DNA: TGTGCCAGTAGTAGGAAGGGTGACAGTTCCTACGAGCAGTACTTC.

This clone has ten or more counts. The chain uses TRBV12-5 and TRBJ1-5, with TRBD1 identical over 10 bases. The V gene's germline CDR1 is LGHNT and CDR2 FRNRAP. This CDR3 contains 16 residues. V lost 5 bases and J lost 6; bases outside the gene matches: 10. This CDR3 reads CASGLGTGASGQPQHF. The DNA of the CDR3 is TGTGCTAGTGGTCTAGGGACAGGGGCTTCGGGTCAGCCCCAGCATTTT.

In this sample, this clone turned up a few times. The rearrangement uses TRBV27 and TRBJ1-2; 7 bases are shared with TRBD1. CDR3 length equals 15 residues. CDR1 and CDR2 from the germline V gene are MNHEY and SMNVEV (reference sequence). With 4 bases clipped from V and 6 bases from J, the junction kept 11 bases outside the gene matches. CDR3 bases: TGTGCCAGCAGTTCTCCCGACAGGGTCCAGCATGGCTACACCTTC. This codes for CASSSPDRVQHGYTF.

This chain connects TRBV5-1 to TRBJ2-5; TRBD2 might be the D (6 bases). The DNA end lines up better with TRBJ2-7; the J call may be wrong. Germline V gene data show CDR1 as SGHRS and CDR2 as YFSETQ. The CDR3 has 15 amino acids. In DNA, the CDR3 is TGCGCCAGCAGCTGGGGGGTAGGGGTTGGCTACGAGCAGTACTTC. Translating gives CASSWGVGVGYEQYF.